This section outlines one TCR beta chain sequence together with its context. With iRepertoire HTBI primers and Arm-PCR of CDR3 regions, TCR beta libraries were built. A single record per CDR3 protein comes from TCRdb applying MiXCR to the multiplex PCR reads. The data contain about 500,000 distinct CDR3 sequences, around 15% of them singletons. These data are taken from a study of regulatory T cells in long-lasting Graves disease. The CDR3 is 14 residues long. The V end was cut by 0 bases, the J end by 6 bases, with 12 bases between. CDR1 and CDR2 (germline): SGHRS, YFSETQ. Time point specified: newly diagnosed GD, antithyroid drugs for less than 3 months. Making the TCR library involved RNA that had been extracted from PBMCs. These sequences were also reported in another study, on T cells in Graves' hyperthyroidism and ophthalmopathy. This second study notes: Over 18 months, lack of ophthalmopathy progression marked Graves' hyperthyroidism as stable. RT-PCR in the first round (using the HTBI primer set) targeted the TCR CDR3.

Source: peripheral blood mononuclear cells (PBMCs), taken at new diagnosis, from a patient treated with antithyroid drugs. V is TRBV5-1 and J is TRBJ2-5; no definite D call. This sequence originates from a middle-aged man with Graves disease. The CDR3 sequence: CASSLEPGPQTQYF. The DNA for the CDR3 is TGCGCCAGCAGCTTGGAGCCAGGTCCTCAGACCCAGTACTTC. Combining the CDR3 with reference TRBV5-1 and TRBJ2-5 gives the whole variable domain KAGVTQTPRYLIKTRGQQVTLSCSPISGHRSVSWYQQTPGQGLQFLFEYFSETQRNKGNFPGRFSGRQFSNSRSEMNVSTLELGDSALYLCASSLEPGPQTQYFGPGTRLLVL.